This T cell receptor (beta chain) comes out of a study of blood T cell repertoires in COVID-19. For the study at large: In each case, the material was cDNA or gDNA derived from T cells, B-cell-depleted T cells, or PBMCs.

Assignments of participants to cohorts depended upon their own reported clinical history. Recovered participants had two consecutive negative NP/OP PCR tests, healthcare professional clearance, or symptom resolution. Profiled with immunoSEQ multiplex PCR; TCRdb holds only in-frame clones, not every one. Of roughly 300,000 clones listed, about 93% are singletons. CDR1 and CDR2 from the germline V gene are LGHNA and YSLEER. This CDR3 is 14 amino acids long. V was shortened by 3 bases and J by 6 bases, with 14 bases between the two germline ends. This receptor was obtained from a woman in her twenties or thirties who had recovered from COVID-19. This chain joins TRBV4-3 and TRBJ1-1, with a weak D call TRBD1 (6 bases). The sample taken for sequencing was PBMCs or T cells enriched from blood (not recorded which). CDR3 residues: CASSQNVQGPEAFF. In DNA, the CDR3 is TGCGCCAGCAGCCAGAATGTACAGGGCCCTGAAGCTTTCTTT.